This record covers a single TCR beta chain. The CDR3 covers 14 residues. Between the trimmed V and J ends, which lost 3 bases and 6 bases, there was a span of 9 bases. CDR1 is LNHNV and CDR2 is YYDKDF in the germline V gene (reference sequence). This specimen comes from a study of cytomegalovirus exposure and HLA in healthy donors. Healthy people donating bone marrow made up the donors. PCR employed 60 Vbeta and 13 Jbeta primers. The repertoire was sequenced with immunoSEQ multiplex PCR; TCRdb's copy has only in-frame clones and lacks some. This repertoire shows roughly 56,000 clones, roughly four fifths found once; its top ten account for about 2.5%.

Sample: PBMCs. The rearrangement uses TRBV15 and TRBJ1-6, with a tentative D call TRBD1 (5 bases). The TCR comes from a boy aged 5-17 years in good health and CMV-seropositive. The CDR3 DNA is TGTGCCACCAGCAGCGGGACTCTTAATTCACCCCTCCACTTT. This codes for CATSSGTLNSPLHF. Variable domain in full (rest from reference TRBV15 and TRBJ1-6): DAMVIQNPRYQVTQFGKPVTLSCSQTLNHNVMYWYQQKSSQAPKLLFHYYDKDFNNEADTPDNFQSRRPNTSFCFLDIRSPGLGDTAMYLCATSSGTLNSPLHFGNGTRLTVT.